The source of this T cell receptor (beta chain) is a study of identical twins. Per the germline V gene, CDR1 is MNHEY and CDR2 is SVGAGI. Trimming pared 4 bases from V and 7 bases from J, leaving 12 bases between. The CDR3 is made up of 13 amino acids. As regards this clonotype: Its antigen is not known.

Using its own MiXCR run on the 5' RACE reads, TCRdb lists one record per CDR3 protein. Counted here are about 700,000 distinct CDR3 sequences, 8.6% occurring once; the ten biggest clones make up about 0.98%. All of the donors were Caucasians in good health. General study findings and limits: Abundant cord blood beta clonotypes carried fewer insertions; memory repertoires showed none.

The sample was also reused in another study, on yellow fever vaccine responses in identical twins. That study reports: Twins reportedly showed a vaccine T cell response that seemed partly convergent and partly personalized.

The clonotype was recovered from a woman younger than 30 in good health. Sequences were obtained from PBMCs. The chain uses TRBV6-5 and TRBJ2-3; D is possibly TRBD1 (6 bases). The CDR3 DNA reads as TGTGCCAGCAGTTCGCCGCAGGGGCATACGCAGTATTTT. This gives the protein CASSSPQGHTQYF.